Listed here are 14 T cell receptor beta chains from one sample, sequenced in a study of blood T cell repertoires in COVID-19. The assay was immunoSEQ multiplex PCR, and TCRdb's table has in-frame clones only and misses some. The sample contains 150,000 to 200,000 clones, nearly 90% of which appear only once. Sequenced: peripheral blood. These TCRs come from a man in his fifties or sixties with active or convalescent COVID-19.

Written as DNA, the CDR3 is TGTGCCACCAGTGAGCGAACTCAGGGCTCGGGAGATCGGCCCCAGCATTTT. The encoded protein is CATSERTQGSGDRPQHF. The chain carries TRBV24-1 and TRBJ1-5; D might be TRBD1 (5 bases). CDR3 size: 17 residues. Germline CDR1 KGHDR, CDR2 SFDVKD. Trimming took off 4 bases at V and 9 bases at J, with 24 bases between the two ends.

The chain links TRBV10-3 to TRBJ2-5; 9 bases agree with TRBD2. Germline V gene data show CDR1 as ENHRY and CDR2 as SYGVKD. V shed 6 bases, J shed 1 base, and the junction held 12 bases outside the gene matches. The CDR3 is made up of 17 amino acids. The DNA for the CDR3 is TGTGCCATCAGCGAGGGGTCGGCTAGCGGGGCCCAAGAGACCCAGTACTTC. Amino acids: CAISEGSASGAQETQYF.

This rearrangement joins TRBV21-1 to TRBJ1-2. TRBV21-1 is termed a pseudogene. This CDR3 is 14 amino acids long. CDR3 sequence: CASRDTGGNYGYTF. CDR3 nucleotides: TGTGCCAGCAGGGATACGGGAGGGAACTATGGCTACACCTTC.

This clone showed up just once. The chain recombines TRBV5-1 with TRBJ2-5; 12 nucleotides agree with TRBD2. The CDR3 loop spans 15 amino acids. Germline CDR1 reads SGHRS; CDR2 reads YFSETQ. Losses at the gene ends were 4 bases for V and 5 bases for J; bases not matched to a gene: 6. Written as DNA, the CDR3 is TGCGCCAGCAGCGACGGGACTAGCGGGTCCGAGACCCAGTACTTC. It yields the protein CASSDGTSGSETQYF.

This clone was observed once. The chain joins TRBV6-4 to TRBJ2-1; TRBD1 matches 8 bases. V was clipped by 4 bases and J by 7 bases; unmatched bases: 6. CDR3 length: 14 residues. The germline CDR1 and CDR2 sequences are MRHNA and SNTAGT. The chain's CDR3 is CASSADRVTNEQFF. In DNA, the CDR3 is TGTGCCAGCAGTGCGGACAGGGTTACAAATGAGCAGTTCTTC.

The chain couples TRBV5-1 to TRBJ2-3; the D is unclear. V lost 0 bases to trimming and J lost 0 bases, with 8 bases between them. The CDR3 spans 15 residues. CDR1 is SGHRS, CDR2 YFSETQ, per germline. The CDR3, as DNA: TGCGCCAGCAGCTTGGGAGCAACTAGCACAGATACGCAGTATTTT. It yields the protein CASSLGATSTDTQYF.

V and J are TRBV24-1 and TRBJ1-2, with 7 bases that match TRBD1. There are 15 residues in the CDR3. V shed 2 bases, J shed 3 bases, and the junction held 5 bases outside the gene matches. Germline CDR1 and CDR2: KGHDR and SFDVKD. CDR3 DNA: TGTGCCACCAGTGATTGGACAGGAGGAGACTATGGCTACACCTTC. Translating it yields CATSDWTGGDYGYTF.

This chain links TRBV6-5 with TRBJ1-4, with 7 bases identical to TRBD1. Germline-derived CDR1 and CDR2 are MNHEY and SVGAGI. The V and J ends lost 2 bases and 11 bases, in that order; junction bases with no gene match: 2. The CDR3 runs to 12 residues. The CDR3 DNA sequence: TGTGCCAGCAGTTACACAGGGGAGAAACTGTTTTTT. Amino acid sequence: CASSYTGEKLFF.

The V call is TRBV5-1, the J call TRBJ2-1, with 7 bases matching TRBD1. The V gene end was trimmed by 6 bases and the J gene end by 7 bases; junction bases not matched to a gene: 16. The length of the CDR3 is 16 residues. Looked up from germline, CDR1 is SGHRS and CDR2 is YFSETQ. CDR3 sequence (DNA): TGCGCCAGCACCGGGGCTTGGACAGGTCAGGTAAATGAGCAGTTCTTC. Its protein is CASTGAWTGQVNEQFF.

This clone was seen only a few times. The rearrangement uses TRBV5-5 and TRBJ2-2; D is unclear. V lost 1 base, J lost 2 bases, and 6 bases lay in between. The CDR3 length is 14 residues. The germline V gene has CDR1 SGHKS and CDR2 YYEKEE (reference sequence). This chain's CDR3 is CASSLLSNTGELFF. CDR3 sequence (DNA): TGTGCCAGCAGCTTGTTGTCTAACACCGGGGAGCTGTTTTTT.

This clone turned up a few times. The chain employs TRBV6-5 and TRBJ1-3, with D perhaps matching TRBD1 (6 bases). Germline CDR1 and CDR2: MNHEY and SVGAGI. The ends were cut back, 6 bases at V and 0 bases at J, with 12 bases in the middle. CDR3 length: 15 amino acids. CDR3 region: CASRQGQSSGNTIYF. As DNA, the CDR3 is TGTGCCAGCAGACAAGGACAGAGCTCTGGAAACACCATATATTTT.

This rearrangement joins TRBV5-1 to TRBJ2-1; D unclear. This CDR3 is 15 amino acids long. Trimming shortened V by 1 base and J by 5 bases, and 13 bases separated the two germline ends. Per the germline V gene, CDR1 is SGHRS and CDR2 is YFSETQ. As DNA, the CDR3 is TGCGCCAGCAGCTTGTGGTCAGGTAGAGACAATGAGCAGTTCTTC. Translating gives CASSLWSGRDNEQFF.

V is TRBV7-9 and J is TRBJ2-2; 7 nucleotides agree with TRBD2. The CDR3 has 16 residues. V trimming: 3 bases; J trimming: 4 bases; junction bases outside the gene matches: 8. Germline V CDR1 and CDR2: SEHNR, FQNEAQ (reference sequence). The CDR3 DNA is TGTGCCAGCAGCTTCCAGCGGGGCGAAGGCACCGGGGAGCTGTTTTTT. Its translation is CASSFQRGEGTGELFF.

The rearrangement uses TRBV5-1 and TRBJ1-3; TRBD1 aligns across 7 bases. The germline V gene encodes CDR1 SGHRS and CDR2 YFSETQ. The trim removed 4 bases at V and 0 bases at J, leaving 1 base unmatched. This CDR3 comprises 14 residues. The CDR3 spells CASSPGGSGNTIYF. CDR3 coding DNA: TGCGCCAGCAGCCCAGGGGGCTCTGGAAACACCATATATTTT.